This T cell receptor (beta chain) was sequenced during a study of vaccination and CD4 T cells after COVID-19. At the level of the study: Control cultures, each given a CEFX pool, an HIV-1 Nef pool, or no peptide, were included.

The treatment is: 10-day PBMC culture with coronavirus spike peptide pools or control peptides (ViraFEST assay). After culture for under twelve days, isolation of CD4+ T cells was performed by negative selection. V lost 5 bases and J 5 bases, leaving 16 bases between the germline ends. Germline V gives CDR1 SGHTA, CDR2 FQGNSA. CDR3 size: 14 residues. Sequencing of the DNA from cultured CD4+ T cells was carried out with the Oncomine TCR Beta short-read assay. Genomic DNA was drawn out of CD4+ T cells grown in culture. TCRdb independently ran MiXCR on the PCR reads; one entry per CDR3 protein. The data hold about 3,500 distinct CDR3 sequences, with 35% to 50% observed a single time. This clonotype was picked up a small number of times. No antigen is known for it.

Sequenced: CD4+ T cells from blood, cultured in vitro. The V gene is TRBV7-2, the J gene TRBJ2-7; TRBD1 might be the D (6 bases). The receptor's source is a human donor who had recovered from COVID-19. This CDR3 is CASSQNRESHEQYF. CDR3 DNA: TGTGCCAGCAGCCAAAACAGGGAATCCCACGAGCAGTACTTC.